This T cell receptor (beta chain) derives from a study of blood T cell repertoires in COVID-19. On the study more broadly: T cells, B-cell-depleted T cells, or PBMCs provided the cDNA or gDNA that served as material.

Data came from immunoSEQ multiplex PCR; TCRdb stores just in-frame clones and leaves some out. This table has around 200,000 clones, more than 75% appearing once. CDR3 length: 13 amino acids. Trimming pared 8 bases from V and 2 bases from J, leaving 13 bases between. In germline, CDR1 is MDHEN, CDR2 SYDVKM. The chain has TRBV28 and TRBJ2-7; TRBD1 might be the D (6 bases). This receptor was taken from a man aged 40-50 years with active or convalescent COVID-19. Sequenced input: peripheral blood. CDR3: CASLTGQTYEQYF. In nucleotides, the CDR3 is TGTGCCAGCCTCACCGGACAGACCTACGAGCAGTACTTC.